The table lists the clone carrying this T cell receptor beta chain with many counts. Its antigen is unknown. The data derive from a study of T-cell reconstitution after alpha-beta-depleted transplantation in children. The study, taken as a whole, reports: At one year after transplant, newly produced T cells mostly accounted for T-cell counts and diversity. It was surviving recipient T cells and thymic progenitors that gave some patients high TCRbeta diversity at day 60. Expanded graft clones, several hundred of them, were reportedly the source of alpha-beta T cells about two months after transplant.

Unique molecular identifiers were incorporated during preparation of the TCRbeta library. TCRdb analysed the PCR reads with MiXCR anew, one entry per CDR3 protein. The sample carries a few hundred thousand distinct CDR3 sequences, under 14% recorded once. This specimen consisted of peripheral blood, obtained 180 days after TCRalphabeta/CD19-depleted stem cell transplant. The receptor's source is a male patient aged 2 to 10 who had a stem cell transplant for chronic granulomatous disease, so the T cells may come from the graft donor.

CDR3 residues: CASSQDTSGVYEQYF. The CDR3 DNA is TGTGCCAGCAGCCAAGATACCAGCGGGGTCTACGAGCAGTACTTC. The chain recombines TRBV14 with TRBJ2-7; 7 bases line up with TRBD2. Germline V gene data show CDR1 as SGHDN and CDR2 as FVKESK. The CDR3 is 15 amino acids. V shed 0 bases and J 3 bases; nucleotides not matched to a gene: 5.